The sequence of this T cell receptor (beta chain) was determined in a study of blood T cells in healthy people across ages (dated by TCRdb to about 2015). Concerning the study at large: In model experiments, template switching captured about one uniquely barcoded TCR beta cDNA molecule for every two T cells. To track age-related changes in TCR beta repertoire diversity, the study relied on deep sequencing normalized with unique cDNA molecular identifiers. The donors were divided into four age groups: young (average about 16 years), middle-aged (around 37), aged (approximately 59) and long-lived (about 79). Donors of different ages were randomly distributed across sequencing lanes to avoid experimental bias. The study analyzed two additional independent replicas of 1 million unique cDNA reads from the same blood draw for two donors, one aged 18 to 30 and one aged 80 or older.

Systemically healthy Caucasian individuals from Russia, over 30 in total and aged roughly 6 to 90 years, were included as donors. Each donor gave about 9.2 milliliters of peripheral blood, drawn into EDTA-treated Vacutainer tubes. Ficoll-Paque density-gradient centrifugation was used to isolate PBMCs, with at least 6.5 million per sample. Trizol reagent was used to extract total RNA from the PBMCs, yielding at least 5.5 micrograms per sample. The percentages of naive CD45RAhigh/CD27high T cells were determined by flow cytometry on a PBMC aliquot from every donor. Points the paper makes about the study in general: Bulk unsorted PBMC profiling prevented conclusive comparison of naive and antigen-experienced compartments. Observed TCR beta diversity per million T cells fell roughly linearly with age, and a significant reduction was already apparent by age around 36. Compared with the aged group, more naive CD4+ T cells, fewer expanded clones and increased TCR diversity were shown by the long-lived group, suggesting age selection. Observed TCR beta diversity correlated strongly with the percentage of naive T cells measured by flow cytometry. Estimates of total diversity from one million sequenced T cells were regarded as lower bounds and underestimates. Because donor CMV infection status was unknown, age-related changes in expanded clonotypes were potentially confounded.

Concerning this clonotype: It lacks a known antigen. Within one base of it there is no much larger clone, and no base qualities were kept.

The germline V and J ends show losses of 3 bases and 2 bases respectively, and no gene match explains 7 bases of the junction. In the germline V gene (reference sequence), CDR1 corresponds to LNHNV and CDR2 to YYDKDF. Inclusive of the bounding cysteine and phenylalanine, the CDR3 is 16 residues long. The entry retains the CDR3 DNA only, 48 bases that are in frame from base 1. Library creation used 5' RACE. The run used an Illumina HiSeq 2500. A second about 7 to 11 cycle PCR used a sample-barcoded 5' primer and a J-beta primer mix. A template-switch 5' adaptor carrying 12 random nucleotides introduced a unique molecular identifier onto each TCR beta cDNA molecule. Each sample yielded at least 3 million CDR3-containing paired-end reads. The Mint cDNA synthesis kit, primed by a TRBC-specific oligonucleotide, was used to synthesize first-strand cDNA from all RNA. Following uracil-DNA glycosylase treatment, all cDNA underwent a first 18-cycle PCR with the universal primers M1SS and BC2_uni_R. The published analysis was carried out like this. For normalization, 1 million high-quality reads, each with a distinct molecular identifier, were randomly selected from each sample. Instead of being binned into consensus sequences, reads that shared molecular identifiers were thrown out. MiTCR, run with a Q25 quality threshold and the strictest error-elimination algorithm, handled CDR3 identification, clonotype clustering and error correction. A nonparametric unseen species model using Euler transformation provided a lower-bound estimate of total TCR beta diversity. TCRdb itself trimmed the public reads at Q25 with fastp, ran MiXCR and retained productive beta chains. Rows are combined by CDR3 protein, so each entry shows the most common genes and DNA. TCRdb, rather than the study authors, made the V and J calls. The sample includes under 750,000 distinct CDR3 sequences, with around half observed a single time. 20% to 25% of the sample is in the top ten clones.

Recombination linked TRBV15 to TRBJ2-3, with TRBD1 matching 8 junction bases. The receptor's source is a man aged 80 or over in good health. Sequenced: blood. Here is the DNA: TGTGCCACCAGCAGTTTACGGGGACAGGACACAGATACGCAGTATTTT. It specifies CATSSLRGQDTDTQYF.